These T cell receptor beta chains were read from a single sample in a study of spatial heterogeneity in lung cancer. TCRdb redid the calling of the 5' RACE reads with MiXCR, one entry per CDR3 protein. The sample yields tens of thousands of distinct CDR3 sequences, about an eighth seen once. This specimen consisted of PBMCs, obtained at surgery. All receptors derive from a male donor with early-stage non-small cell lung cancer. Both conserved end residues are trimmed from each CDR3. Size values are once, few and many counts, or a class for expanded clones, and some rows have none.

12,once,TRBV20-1,SARDPVSNQPQH
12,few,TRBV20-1,SASIEQGGQPQH
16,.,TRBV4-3,ASSQDLERGDRAYEQY
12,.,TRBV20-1,SATETGGPYEQY
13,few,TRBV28,ASSLGGQRNTEAF
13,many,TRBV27,ASSSGGAGNQPQH
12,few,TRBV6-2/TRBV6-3,ASKAGYSNQPQH
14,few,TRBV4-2,ASSQEVAARTDTQY
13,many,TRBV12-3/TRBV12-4,ASSLFGRANYGYT
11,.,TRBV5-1,ASSSHPNTEAF
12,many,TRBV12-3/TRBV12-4,ASSHTGGDEKLF
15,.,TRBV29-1,SVEVGLAGARQETQY
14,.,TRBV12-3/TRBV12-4,ASSFWGSGAYNEQF
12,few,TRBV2,ASRKDVNSYEQY
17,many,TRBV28,ASSNPSVVAGGPEDIQY
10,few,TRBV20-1,SANRGNQPQH